Below are 23 T cell receptor beta chains sequenced from a single sample in a study of T cells after yellow fever vaccination (dated by TCRdb to the late 2010s). Read against the paper, the sample's treatment or condition label means: live attenuated yellow fever vaccine strain. Libraries came from 5' RACE. Sequencing instrument: Illumina NovaSeq 6000. Starting from the raw public reads, TCRdb applied fastp trimming at Q25, assembled clones with MiXCR and retained in-frame beta chains. All rows with the same CDR3 protein become a single entry with the most common DNA and genes. Counted in this sample were fewer than 450,000 distinct CDR3 sequences; 3% to 4.5% of them appeared once. The top ten clonotypes cover 20% to 25% of the sample. This sample comprised PBMCs, obtained 5 days after the yellow fever booster vaccination. The source is a young man who received the YFV17D yellow fever vaccine.

There are a few counts of this clonotype. The chain links TRBV18 to TRBJ2-7; 9 bases are shared with TRBD1. This CDR3 comprises 15 residues. The V gene's germline CDR1 is KGHSH and CDR2 LQKENI. Losses at the gene ends were 3 bases for V and 3 bases for J; bases not matched to a gene: 6. CDR3 residues: CASSPSQGALYEQYV. The CDR3 DNA reads TGTGCCAGCTCACCTTCACAGGGGGCTCTCTACGAGCAGTACGTC.

In its sample, this clonotype was seen many times. This chain joins TRBV9 and TRBJ2-3; 8 bases fit TRBD1. This CDR3 has 15 residues. The germline V gene encodes CDR1 SGDLS and CDR2 YYNGEE. After removal of 7 bases from V and 3 bases from J, the junction contained 10 bases not matched to a gene. The CDR3, as DNA: TGTGCCAGCTCTTCAACAGGGGGTGGGACAGATACGCAGTATTTT. Amino acid sequence: CASSSTGGGTDTQYF.

The table lists this clonotype with many counts. The chain employs TRBV6-5 and TRBJ2-7; D remains unclear. Germline V gives CDR1 MNHEY, CDR2 SVGAGI. V gave up 0 bases and J gave up 6 bases, with 9 bases separating them. The CDR3 runs to 13 residues. CDR3 DNA: TGTGCCAGCAGTTACTCGATGGGTTCCGAGCAGTACGTC. Protein sequence: CASSYSMGSEQYV.

CDR3 protein: CSARDQGSQRPNYGYTF. The CDR3 DNA reads TGCAGTGCTAGAGATCAGGGCTCCCAGCGTCCTAACTATGGCTACACCTTC. V and J are TRBV20-1 and TRBJ1-2, with a possible D match to TRBD1 (5 bases). Germline loops: CDR1 DFQATT, CDR2 SNEGSKA (reference sequence). The CDR3 totals 17 residues. The V and J ends lost 0 bases and 0 bases respectively, with 17 bases between them.

This clonotype was detected many times. CDR3 sequence (DNA): TGTGCCAGCAGCTACATCCCAGACAATGAGCAGTTCTTC. This codes for CASSYIPDNEQFF. The rearrangement uses TRBV7-9 and TRBJ2-1; D is undetermined. In germline, CDR1 is SEHNR, CDR2 FQNEAQ (reference sequence). The ends were cut back, 4 bases at V and 5 bases at J, with 9 bases in the middle. The length of the CDR3 is 13 residues.

This clonotype was found many times. This chain links TRBV12-3 or TRBV12-4 with TRBJ1-2; D is ambiguous. Trimming removed 3 bases from V and 3 bases from J, with 8 bases in between. The CDR3 length is 13 residues. DNA of the CDR3: TGTGCCAGCAGTTTCGGGGAAGACTATGGCTACACCTTC. This gives the protein CASSFGEDYGYTF.

This clonotype was detected ten times or more. The V gene is TRBV5-1, the J gene TRBJ2-1, with unresolved D. Germline V lookup: CDR1 SGHRS, CDR2 YFSETQ. V gave up 0 bases and J gave up 2 bases, with 12 bases separating them. This CDR3 has 16 amino acids. The CDR3 DNA reads as TGCGCCAGCAGCTTGGAGGCGAGAATCACCTACAATGAGCAGTTCTTC. Its protein product is CASSLEARITYNEQFF.

The genes are TRBV12-5 and TRBJ2-2; tentative D call: TRBD1 (6 bases). Germline V gene data show CDR1 as LGHNT and CDR2 as FRNRAP. The CDR3 totals 16 residues. With 2 bases removed from V and 2 bases from J, the gap between germline ends came to 12 bases. The DNA of the CDR3 is TGTGCTAGTGGTTTGCCCCGGACAGTTAACACCGGGGAGCTGTTTTTT. Protein product: CASGLPRTVNTGELFF.

The chain combines TRBV5-1 with TRBJ2-1; TRBD2 matches at 7 bases. Unmatched junction bases numbered 6, after V lost 3 bases and J lost 6 bases. The CDR3 covers 14 residues. Germline V gene lookup returns CDR1 SGHRS and CDR2 YFSETQ. The CDR3 bases are TGCGCCAGCAGCTGGGGGGGAGGGACCAATGAGCAGTTCTTC. Protein sequence: CASSWGGGTNEQFF.

There are many counts of this clonotype. J is TRBJ2-3 and V is TRBV5-1; TRBD1 aligns across 8 bases. J lost 6 bases, V lost 1 base, and 4 bases had no gene match. Germline V gene sequence: CDR1 SGHRS, CDR2 YFSETQ. The CDR3 spans 14 residues. This CDR3 reads CASSLRTGSDTQYF. The CDR3 DNA follows: TGCGCCAGCAGCTTGAGGACAGGGTCGGATACGCAGTATTTT.

In this sample, this clonotype turned up many times. The rearrangement uses TRBV7-9 and TRBJ2-1; D unresolved. Per germline, CDR1 SEHNR and CDR2 FQNEAQ (reference sequence). The CDR3 is 12 residues long. The ends were cut back, 2 bases at V and 7 bases at J, with 6 bases in the middle. CDR3 sequence: CASSLWRNEQFF. The CDR3 region has the DNA TGTGCCAGCAGCTTATGGCGGAATGAGCAGTTCTTC.

The sample holds a few counts of this clonotype. The chain's CDR3 is CASTFLSGNTIYF. The CDR3 region has the DNA TGTGCCAGCACCTTCCTCTCTGGAAACACCATATATTTT. This chain uses TRBV12-3 or TRBV12-4 with TRBJ1-3, with D uncertain. The CDR3 has 13 amino acids. With 7 bases removed from V and 0 bases from J, the gap between germline ends came to 7 bases.

In its sample, this clonotype was seen many times. V usage is TRBV5-1 and J usage is TRBJ2-1; D not resolved. Germline V gives CDR1 SGHRS, CDR2 YFSETQ. The V end lost 0 bases, the J end lost 7 bases, and 8 bases lay between the germline ends. The CDR3 has 13 amino acids. CDR3 in amino acids: CASSLAMVNEQFF. In nucleotides, the CDR3 is TGCGCCAGCAGCTTGGCCATGGTTAATGAGCAGTTCTTC. Based on the CDR3 plus reference TRBV5-1 and TRBJ2-1, the full variable domain is KAGVTQTPRYLIKTRGQQVTLSCSPISGHRSVSWYQQTPGQGLQFLFEYFSETQRNKGNFPGRFSGRQFSNSRSEMNVSTLELGDSALYLCASSLAMVNEQFFGPGTRLTVL.

J is TRBJ2-5 and V is TRBV24-1; D gene unclear. The ends were cut back, 4 bases at V and 0 bases at J, with 5 bases in the middle. The CDR3 totals 13 residues. The V gene's germline CDR1 is KGHDR and CDR2 SFDVKD. The CDR3 DNA reads TGTGCCACCAGTGAACTGTACCAAGAGACCCAGTACTTC. Its translation is CATSELYQETQYF.

The chain uses TRBV11-2 and TRBJ1-2; the match to TRBD1 covers 7 bases. This CDR3 is built from 16 residues. Unmatched junction bases numbered 10, after V lost 4 bases and J lost 2 bases. Germline V gene sequence: CDR1 SGHAT, CDR2 FQNNGV. Here the CDR3 DNA reads TGTGCCAGCAGCTCCGAGGGGGCCACAGGCAACTATGGCTACACCTTC. Translation gives CASSSEGATGNYGYTF.

The genes are TRBV11-2 and TRBJ2-1; D may be TRBD1 (6 bases). V lost 1 base to trimming and J lost 13 bases, with 20 bases between them. This CDR3 has 15 residues. Germline assignment: CDR1 SGHAT and CDR2 FQNNGV. CDR3 protein: CASSLGGPGVGFQFF. For the CDR3, the DNA is TGTGCCAGCAGCTTAGGCGGCCCAGGGGTCGGGTTTCAGTTCTTC.

This clonotype was found a few times. V is TRBV21-1 and J is TRBJ2-6; the table's D gene call, TRBD2, was not cross checked with the DNA. TRBV21-1 is designated a pseudogene. The CDR3 is 16 amino acids. The CDR3 DNA follows: TGTGCCAGCACCCTTTGCGGGGGGGCTGGGGCCAACGTCCTGACTTTC. It yields the protein CASTLCGGAGANVLTF.

Comment on this clonotype: A read error may produce the germline difference seen at one junction end. The V gene is TRBV5-1, the J gene TRBJ2-2; 8 bases line up with TRBD1. CDR1 and CDR2 from the germline V gene are SGHRS and YFSETQ. There are 16 residues in the CDR3. CDR3 loop: CASSPGQVSTAGELLF. The CDR3 nucleotides are TGCGCCAGCAGCCCGGGACAGGTGTCAACGGCCGGGGAGCTGCTTTTT.

This clonotype has ten or more counts. The chain combines TRBV5-1 with TRBJ1-2, with 8 positions matching TRBD1. Germline V CDR1 and CDR2: SGHRS, YFSETQ. The CDR3 sequence is 16 residues long. Trimming cost V 4 bases and J 3 bases; bases outside gene matches: 11. CDR3 sequence reads: CASSVGGQGPYYGYTF. The CDR3 DNA sequence: TGCGCCAGCAGCGTGGGAGGACAGGGCCCATACTATGGCTACACCTTC.

The V and J genes are TRBV7-2 and TRBJ2-1; the match to TRBD2 covers 9 bases. J lost 8 bases, V lost 8 bases, and 13 bases had no gene match. Germline V CDR1 and CDR2: SGHTA, FQGNSA. This CDR3 is 15 amino acids long. CDR3 nucleotides: TGTGCCAGCGGTCCTAGCGGGGCCCTATGGGATGAGCAGTTCTTC. It translates to CASGPSGALWDEQFF.

This clonotype occurred many times. J is TRBJ2-3 and V is TRBV2; D ambiguous. The CDR3 consists of 11 residues. Germline-derived CDR1 and CDR2 are SNHLY and FYNNEI. With 11 bases removed from V and 4 bases from J, the gap between germline ends came to 10 bases. The CDR3 here is CAVLPPDTQYF. CDR3 in DNA: TGTGCCGTCCTCCCCCCAGATACGCAGTATTTT.

This clonotype was seen a few times. This chain uses TRBV9 with TRBJ2-2; 7 positions match TRBD1. Per germline, CDR1 SGDLS and CDR2 YYNGEE. V dropped 4 bases and J dropped 0; count of bases not matched to a gene: 6. The CDR3 runs 16 residues. The CDR3 DNA sequence: TGTGCCAGCAGCCCAGAGGGGGCCTCGAACACCGGGGAGCTGTTTTTT. Encoded protein: CASSPEGASNTGELFF.

This chain joins TRBV21-1 and TRBJ2-1; TRBD2, the table's D call, was not compared with the DNA. TRBV21-1 is listed as a pseudogene. CDR3 length equals 14 residues. CDR3 sequence reads: CASSMRRTAGEQFF. The CDR3, as DNA: TGTGCCAGCAGCATGAGGCGGACAGCGGGTGAGCAGTTCTTC.